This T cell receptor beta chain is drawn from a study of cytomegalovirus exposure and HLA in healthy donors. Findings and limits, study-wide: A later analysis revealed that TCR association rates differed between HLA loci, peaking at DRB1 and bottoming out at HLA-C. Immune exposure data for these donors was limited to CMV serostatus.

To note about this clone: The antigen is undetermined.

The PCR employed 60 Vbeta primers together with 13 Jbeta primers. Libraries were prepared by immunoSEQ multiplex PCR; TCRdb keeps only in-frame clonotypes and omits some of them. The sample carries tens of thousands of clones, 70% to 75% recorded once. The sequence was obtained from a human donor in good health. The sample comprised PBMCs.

CDR3 coding DNA: TGTGCCAGCAGCTTAGTGGAGGGGGCGAAGGAGACCCAGTACTTC. Translating gives CASSLVEGAKETQYF. The rearrangement joins TRBV7-9 to TRBJ2-5, with D maybe TRBD1 (7 bases). The CDR3 is made up of 15 amino acids. Germline CDR1 and CDR2: SEHNR and FQNEAQ (reference sequence). Trimming stripped 1 base from V and 5 bases from J, with 14 bases between.